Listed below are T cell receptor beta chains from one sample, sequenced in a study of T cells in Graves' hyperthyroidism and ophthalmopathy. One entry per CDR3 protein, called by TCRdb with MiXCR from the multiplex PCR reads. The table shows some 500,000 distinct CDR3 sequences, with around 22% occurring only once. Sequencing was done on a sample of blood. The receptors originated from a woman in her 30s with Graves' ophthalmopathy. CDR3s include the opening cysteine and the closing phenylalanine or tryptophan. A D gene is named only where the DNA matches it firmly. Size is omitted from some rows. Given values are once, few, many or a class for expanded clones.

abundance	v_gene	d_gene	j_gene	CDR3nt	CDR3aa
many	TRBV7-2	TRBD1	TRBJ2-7	TGTGCCAGCAGCTTGCGCCGGGACAGGGTCTACGAGCAGTACTTC	CASSLRRDRVYEQYF
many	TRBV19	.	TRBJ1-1	TGTGCCAGTAGGAGCAGGGTGAACACTGAAGCTTTCTTT	CASRSRVNTEAFF
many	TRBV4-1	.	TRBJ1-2	TGCGCCAGCAGCCAAGACGGATTAAACTATGGCTACACCTTC	CASSQDGLNYGYTF
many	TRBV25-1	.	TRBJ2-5	TGTGCCAGCAGTGAATTTCACGGGGAAGAGACCCAGTACTTC	CASSEFHGEETQYF
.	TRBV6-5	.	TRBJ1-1	TGTGCCAGCAGTTCGAGTAGGGGGGGGAACACTGAAGCTTTCTTT	CASSSSRGGNTEAFF
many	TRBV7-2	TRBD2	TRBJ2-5	TGTGCCAGCAGCCCGGGACTAGCGGGGGAGACCCAGTACTTC	CASSPGLAGETQYF
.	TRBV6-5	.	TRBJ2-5	TGTGCCAGCAGTTACCAATACCGACGGACGAGAAGGCGGACCCAGTACTTC	CASSYQYRRTRRRTQYF
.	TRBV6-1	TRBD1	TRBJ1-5	TGTGCCAGCAGTCCCCCTCCGGGACAGGGCCCGGGGCAGCCCCAGCATTTT	CASSPPPGQGPGQPQHF
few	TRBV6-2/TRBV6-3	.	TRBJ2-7	TGTGCCAGCAGTCCTGGGGGGGGAGGAATGGACAGTATCTACGAGCAGTACTTC	CASSPGGGGMDSIYEQYF
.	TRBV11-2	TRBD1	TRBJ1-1	TGTGCCAGCAGCTGGCCGGGACAGGGTACTCCTTTCACTGAAGCTTTCTTT	CASSWPGQGTPFTEAFF
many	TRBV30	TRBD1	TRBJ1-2	TGTGCCTGGAGTGTAGACAGGGGGCATGGCTACACCTTC	CAWSVDRGHGYTF
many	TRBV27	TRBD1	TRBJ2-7	TGTGCCAGCTCAGGGGGTGACAGGGTCTACGAGCAGTACTTC	CASSGGDRVYEQYF
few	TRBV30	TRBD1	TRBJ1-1	TGTGCCTGGACTCGGGACAGGGGAAATGGGGCTTTCTTT	CAWTRDRGNGAFF
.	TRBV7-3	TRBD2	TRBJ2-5	TGTGCCAGCAGCTCAGCGGGGAGCCCGGAGACCCAGTACTTC	CASSSAGSPETQYF
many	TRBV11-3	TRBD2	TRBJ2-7	TGTGCCAGCAGCTTAGGTACTAGCGGGGAGGGCTACGAGCAGTACTTC	CASSLGTSGEGYEQYF
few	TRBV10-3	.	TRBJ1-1	TGTGCCGGTTTGGGAGGACTCAAGGGGTACACTGAAGCTTTCTTT	CAGLGGLKGYTEAFF
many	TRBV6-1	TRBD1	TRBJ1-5	TGTGCCAGCAACCCAGGGGGTAGTTATCAGCCCCAGCATTTT	CASNPGGSYQPQHF
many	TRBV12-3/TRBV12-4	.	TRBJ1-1	TGTGCCAGCAGTTTAGGTCCCATCGAGGCTGAAGCTTTCTTT	CASSLGPIEAEAFF
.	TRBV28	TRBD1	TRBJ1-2	TGTGCCAGCGGAGTGCCGGGACAGGGGTACTATGGCTACACCTTC	CASGVPGQGYYGYTF
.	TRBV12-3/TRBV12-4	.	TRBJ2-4	TGTGCCAGCAGCGGAAACCGGGACCGCACCAAAAACATTCAGTACTTC	CASSGNRDRTKNIQYF
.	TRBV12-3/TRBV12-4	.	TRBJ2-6	TGTGCCAGCAGTTTACGGACCCAGCCTCTCTCTGGGGCCAACGTCCTGACTTTC	CASSLRTQPLSGANVLTF
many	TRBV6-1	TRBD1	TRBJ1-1	TGTGCCAGCAGCCCCGCGACAGGGATGTCGACTGAAGCTTTCTTT	CASSPATGMSTEAFF
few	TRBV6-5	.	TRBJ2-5	TGTGCCAGCAGTTACGGGGGCAAACAAGAGACCCAGTACTTC	CASSYGGKQETQYF
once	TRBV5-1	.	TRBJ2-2	TGCGCCAGCTCTAAATCGGAGCTAGCCGGCACCGGGGAGCTGTTTTTT	CASSKSELAGTGELFF
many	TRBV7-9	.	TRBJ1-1	TGTGCCAGCTATGGGGGGACTGAAGCTTTCTTT	CASYGGTEAFF
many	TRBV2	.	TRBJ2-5	TGTGCCAGCAGGGGGCGGTCGGGGTACCAAGAGACCCAGTACTTC	CASRGRSGYQETQYF
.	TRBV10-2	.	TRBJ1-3	TGCGCCAGCCGACGGCGGAATACAGGCGCCTATGGAAACACCATATATTTT	CASRRRNTGAYGNTIYF
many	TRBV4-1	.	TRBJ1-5	TGCGCCAGCAGCCAAGTTGGCGTGGGTAACCAGCCCCAGCATTTT	CASSQVGVGNQPQHF
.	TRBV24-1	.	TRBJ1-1	TGTGCCACCAGTGACATCCGGTACACTGATGCTTTCTTT	CATSDIRYTDAFF
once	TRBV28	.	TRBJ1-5	TGTGCCAGCAGTCCTTGGACAAGAACGGAAAGACAGCCCCAGCATTTT	CASSPWTRTERQPQHF
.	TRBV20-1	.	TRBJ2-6	TGCAGTGCCCCGGAAGGGGCCAACGTCCTGACTTTC	CSAPEGANVLTF
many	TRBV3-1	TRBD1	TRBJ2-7	TGTGCCAGCGCTACGGGCAGGGGGAACTACGAGCAGTACTTC	CASATGRGNYEQYF
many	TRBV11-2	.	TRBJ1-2	TGTGCCAGCAGCTCCTTCGGGCCCTACCCCTATGGCTACACCTTC	CASSSFGPYPYGYTF
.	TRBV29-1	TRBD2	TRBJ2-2	TGCAGCGTCCCCGGGGCGGGAGGGCCCGGGGAGCTGTTTTTT	CSVPGAGGPGELFF
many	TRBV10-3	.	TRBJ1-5	TGTGCCACTCTGAGGTCAGGAGTATGGAACCAGCCCCAGCATTTT	CATLRSGVWNQPQHF
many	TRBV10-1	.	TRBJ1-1	TGCGCCAGCGGGTCGGAACCTATGAACACTGAAGCTTTCTTT	CASGSEPMNTEAFF
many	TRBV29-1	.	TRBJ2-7	TGCAGCGTTGAAGATCTGGGTATGGGGGAGCAGTACTTC	CSVEDLGMGEQYF
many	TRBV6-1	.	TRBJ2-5	TGTGCCAGCAGTGTTAGAGAAGAGACCCAGTACTTC	CASSVREETQYF
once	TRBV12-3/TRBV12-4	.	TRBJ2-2	TGTGCCAGCAGTTTGGTGTTAGGGGGGCCGGTCGGGGAGCTGTTTTTT	CASSLVLGGPVGELFF
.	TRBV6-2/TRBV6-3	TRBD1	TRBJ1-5	TGTGCCAGCAGTTACGGGACAGGCTCCCCTCAGCCCCAGCATTTT	CASSYGTGSPQPQHF
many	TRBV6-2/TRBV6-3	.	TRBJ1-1	TGTGCCAGCACCATACCGAGCGGGGGCACTGAAGCTTTCTTT	CASTIPSGGTEAFF
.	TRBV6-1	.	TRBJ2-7	TGTGCCAGCAGGGTCTCGCCGAACTACGAGCAGTACTTC	CASRVSPNYEQYF
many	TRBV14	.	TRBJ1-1	TGTGCCAGCAGCCAAGATTGGGGGATTGGTGAAGCTTTCTTT	CASSQDWGIGEAFF
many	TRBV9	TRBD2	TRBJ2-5	TGTGCCAGCAGCGTAGTGGGACTAGCGGGCTTCCAAGAGACCCAGTACTTC	CASSVVGLAGFQETQYF
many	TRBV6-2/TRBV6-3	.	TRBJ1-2	TGTGCCAGCAGTTACGGCAGGCTCGGAGGCTACACCTTC	CASSYGRLGGYTF